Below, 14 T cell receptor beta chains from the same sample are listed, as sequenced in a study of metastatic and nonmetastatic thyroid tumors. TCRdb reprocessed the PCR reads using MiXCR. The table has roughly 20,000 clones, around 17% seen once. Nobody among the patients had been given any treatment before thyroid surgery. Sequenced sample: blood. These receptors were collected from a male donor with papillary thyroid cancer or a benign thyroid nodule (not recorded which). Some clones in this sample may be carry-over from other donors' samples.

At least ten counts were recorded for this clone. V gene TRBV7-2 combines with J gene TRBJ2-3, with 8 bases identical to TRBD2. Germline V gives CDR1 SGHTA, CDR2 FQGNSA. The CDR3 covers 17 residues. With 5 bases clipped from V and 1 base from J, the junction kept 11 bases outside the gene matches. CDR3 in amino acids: CASSGRRWREGTDTQYF. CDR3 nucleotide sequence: TGTGCCAGCAGCGGACGCCGTTGGCGGGAGGGCACAGATACGCAGTATTTT.

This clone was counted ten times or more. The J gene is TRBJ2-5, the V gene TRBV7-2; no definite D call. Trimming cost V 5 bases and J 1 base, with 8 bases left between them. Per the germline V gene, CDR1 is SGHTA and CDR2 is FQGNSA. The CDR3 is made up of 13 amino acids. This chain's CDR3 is CASSTRVQETQYF. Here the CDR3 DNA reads TGTGCCAGCAGCACCCGGGTCCAAGAGACCCAGTACTTC.

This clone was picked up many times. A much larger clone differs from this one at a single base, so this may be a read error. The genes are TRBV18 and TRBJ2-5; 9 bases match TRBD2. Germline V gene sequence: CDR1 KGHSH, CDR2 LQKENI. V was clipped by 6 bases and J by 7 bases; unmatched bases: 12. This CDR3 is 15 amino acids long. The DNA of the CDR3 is TGTGCCAGCTCCCCCCGACTAGCGGATGAAGGGACCCAGTACTTC. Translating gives CASSPRLADEGTQYF.

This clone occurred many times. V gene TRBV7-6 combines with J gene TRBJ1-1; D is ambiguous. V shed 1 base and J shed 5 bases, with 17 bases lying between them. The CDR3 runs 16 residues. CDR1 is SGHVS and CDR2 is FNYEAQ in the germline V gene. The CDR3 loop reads CASSLEAVRARTEAFF. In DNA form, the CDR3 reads TGTGCCAGCAGCTTAGAGGCGGTCCGGGCGCGTACTGAAGCTTTCTTT.

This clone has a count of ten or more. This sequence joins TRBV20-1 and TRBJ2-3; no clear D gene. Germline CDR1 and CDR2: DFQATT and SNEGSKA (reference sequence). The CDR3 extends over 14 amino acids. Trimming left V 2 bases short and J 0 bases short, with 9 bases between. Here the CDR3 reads CSARRETSTDTQYF. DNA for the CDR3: TGCAGTGCTAGAAGGGAAACTAGCACAGATACGCAGTATTTT.

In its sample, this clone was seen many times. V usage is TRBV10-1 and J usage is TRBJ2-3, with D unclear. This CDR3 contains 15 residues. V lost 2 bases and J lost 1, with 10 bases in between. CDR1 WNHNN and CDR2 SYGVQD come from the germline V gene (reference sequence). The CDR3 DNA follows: TGCGCCAGCAGTGAGGCTGGCCAGGGCACAGATACGCAGTATTTT. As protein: CASSEAGQGTDTQYF.

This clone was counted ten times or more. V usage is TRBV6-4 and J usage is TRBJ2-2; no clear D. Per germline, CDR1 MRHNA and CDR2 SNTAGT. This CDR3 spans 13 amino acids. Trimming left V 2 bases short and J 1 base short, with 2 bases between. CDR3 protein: CASSDKNTGELFF. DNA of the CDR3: TGTGCCAGCAGTGACAAGAACACCGGGGAGCTGTTTTTT.

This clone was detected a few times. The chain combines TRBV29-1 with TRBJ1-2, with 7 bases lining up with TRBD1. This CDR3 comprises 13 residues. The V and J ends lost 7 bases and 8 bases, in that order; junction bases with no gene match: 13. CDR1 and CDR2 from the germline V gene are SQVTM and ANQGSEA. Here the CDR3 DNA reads TGCAGCGCATATCCGTGGGGGACAGAGGGCTACACCTTC. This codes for CSAYPWGTEGYTF.

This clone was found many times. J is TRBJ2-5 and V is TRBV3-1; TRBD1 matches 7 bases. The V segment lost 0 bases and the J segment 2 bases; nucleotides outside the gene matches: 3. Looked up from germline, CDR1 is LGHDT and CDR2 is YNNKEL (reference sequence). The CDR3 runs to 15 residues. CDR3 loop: CASSQDGTVQETQYF. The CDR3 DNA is TGTGCCAGCAGCCAAGATGGGACAGTTCAAGAGACCCAGTACTTC.

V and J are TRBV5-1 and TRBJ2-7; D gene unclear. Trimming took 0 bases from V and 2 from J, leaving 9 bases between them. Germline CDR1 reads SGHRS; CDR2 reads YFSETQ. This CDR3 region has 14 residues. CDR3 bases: TGCGCCAGCAGCTTGGAGAGCCTCGCCTACGAGCAGTACTTC. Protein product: CASSLESLAYEQYF.

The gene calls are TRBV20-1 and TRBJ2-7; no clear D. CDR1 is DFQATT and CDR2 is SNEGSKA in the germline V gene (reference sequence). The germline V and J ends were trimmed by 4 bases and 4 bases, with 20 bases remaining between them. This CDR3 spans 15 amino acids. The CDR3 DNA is TGCAGTGCTACCACTTCCGACCGTTTAGGTTACGAGCAGTACTTC. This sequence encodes CSATTSDRLGYEQYF.

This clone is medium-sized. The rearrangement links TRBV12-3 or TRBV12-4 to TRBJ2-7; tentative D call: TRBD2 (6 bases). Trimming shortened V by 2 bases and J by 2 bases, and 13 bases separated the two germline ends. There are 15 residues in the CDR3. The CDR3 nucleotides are TGTGCCAGCAGTTTACCCGGGAGAGGGACCTACGAGCAGTACTTC. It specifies CASSLPGRGTYEQYF.

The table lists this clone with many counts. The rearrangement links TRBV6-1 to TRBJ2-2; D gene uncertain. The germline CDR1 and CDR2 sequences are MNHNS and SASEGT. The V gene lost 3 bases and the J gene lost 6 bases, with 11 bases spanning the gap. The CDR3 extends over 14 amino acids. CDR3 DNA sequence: TGTGCCAGCAGTGAGATAACAGAGGCCGGGGAGCTGTTTTTT. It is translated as CASSEITEAGELFF.

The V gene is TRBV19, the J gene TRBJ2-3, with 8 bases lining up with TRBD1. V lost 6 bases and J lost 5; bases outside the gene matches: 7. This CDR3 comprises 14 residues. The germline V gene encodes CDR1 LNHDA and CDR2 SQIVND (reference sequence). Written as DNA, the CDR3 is TGTGCCAGTAGAAGGGACAGGACTTTAGATACGCAGTATTTT. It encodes CASRRDRTLDTQYF.